The present T cell receptor (beta chain) was sequenced within a study of T cells in women clearing cervical HPV infection. Study-level information: Donors had HPV16-related CIN3 or worse; 2 had invasive cancer. Controls' single incident HPV16 infection cleared within 12 months without precancer.

The germline V gene encodes CDR1 SGHRS and CDR2 YFSETQ. J was trimmed by 4 bases and V by 4 bases; bases with no gene match: 7. This CDR3 comprises 14 residues. Remarks on this clone: With the read ending 3 residues before the CDR3 end, the germline J gene is used to fill in that end.

TCRdb keeps only in-frame clones here, not all; method: immunoSEQ multiplex PCR. The sample includes nearly 20,000 clones. The clonotype was recovered from a woman between 18 and 70 years old with a cervical HPV16 infection that either progressed to CIN3+ or cleared (not recorded which). V usage is TRBV5-1 and J usage is TRBJ2-5, with 7 bases matching TRBD1. The specimen was blood buffy coat. CDR3 protein: CASSGTVSGETQYF. The CDR3 bases that were read are TGCGCCAGCAGCGGGACAGTGTCGGGAGAGACC.